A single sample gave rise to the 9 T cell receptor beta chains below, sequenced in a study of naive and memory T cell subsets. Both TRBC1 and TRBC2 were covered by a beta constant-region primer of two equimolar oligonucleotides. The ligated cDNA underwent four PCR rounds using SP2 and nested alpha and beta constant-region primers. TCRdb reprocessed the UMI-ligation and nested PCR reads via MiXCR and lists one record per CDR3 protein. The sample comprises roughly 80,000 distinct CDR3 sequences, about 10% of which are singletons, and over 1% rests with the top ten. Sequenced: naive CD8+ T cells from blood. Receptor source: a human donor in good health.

The CDR3 bases are TGTGCCAGCAGGGAGGACCCCTACAATGAGCAGTTCTTC. The encoded protein is CASREDPYNEQFF. J is TRBJ2-1 and V is TRBV5-5; possible D gene TRBD2, 5 bases. Per the germline V gene, CDR1 is SGHKS and CDR2 is YYEKEE (reference sequence). With 5 bases removed from V and 2 bases from J, the gap between germline ends came to 8 bases. The CDR3 totals 13 residues.

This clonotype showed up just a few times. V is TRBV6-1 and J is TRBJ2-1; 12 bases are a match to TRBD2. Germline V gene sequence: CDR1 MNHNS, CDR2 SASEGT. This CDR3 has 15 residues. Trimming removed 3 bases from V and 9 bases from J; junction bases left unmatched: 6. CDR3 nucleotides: TGTGCCAGCAGTGAGTGGCTAGCGGGAGGGGTTGAGCAGTTCTTC. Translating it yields CASSEWLAGGVEQFF.

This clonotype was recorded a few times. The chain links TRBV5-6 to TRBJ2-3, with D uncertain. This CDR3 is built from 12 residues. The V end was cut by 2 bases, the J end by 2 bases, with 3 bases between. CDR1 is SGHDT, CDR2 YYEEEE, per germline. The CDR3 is CASSFFTDTQYF. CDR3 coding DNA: TGTGCCAGCAGCTTTTTCACAGATACGCAGTATTTT. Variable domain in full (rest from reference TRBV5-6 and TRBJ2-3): DAGVTQSPTHLIKTRGQQVTLRCSPKSGHDTVSWYQQALGQGPQFIFQYYEEEERQRGNFPDRFSGHQFPNYSSELNVNALLLGDSALYLCASSFFTDTQYFGPGTRLTVL.

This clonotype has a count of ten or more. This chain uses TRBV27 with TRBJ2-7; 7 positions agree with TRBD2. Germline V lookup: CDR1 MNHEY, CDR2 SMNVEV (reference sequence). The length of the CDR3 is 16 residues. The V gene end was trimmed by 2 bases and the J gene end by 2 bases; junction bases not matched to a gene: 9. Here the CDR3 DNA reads TGTGCCAGCAGTTTAAGTCGGGGGGAGGTCGCCTACGAGCAGTACTTC. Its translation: CASSLSRGEVAYEQYF.

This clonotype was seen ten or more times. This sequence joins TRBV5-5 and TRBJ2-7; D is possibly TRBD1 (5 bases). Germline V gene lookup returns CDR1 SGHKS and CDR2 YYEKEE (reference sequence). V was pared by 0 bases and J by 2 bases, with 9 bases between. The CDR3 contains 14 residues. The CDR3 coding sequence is TGTGCCAGCAGCTTGGAGGGGATCGCCTACGAGCAGTACTTC. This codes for CASSLEGIAYEQYF.

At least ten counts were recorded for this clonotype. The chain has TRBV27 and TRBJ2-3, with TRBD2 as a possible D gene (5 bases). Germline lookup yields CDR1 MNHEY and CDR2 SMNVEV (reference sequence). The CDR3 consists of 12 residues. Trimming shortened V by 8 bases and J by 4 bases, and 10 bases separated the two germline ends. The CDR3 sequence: CASAAGADTQYF. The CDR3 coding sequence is TGTGCCAGCGCCGCGGGTGCAGATACGCAGTATTTT.

CDR3 DNA: TGTGCCAGCAGCATAAGCGGGAGGAGTGCCTACAATGAGCAGTTCTTC. Amino acids: CASSISGRSAYNEQFF. This sequence joins TRBV13 and TRBJ2-1; 9 nucleotides agree with TRBD2. The length of the CDR3 is 16 residues. V lost 5 bases to trimming and J lost 2 bases; unmatched junction nucleotides: 7. Per the germline V gene, CDR1 is PRHDT and CDR2 is FYEKMQ (reference sequence).

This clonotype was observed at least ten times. The DNA of the CDR3 is TGCAGTGCTAGAGGGGTGCTAGCGGGAGGCCCGCGGGATACGCAGTATTTT. This codes for CSARGVLAGGPRDTQYF. The chain links TRBV20-1 to TRBJ2-3; 11 bases agree with TRBD2. There are 17 residues in the CDR3. Germline values: CDR1 DFQATT, CDR2 SNEGSKA (reference sequence). The V gene end was trimmed by 1 base and the J gene end by 6 bases; junction bases not matched to a gene: 12.

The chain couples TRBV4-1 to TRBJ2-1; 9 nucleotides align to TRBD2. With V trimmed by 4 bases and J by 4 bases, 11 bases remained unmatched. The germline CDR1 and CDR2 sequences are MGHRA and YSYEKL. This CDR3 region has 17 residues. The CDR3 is CASSRDPGAGGYNEQFF. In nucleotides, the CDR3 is TGCGCCAGCAGCCGAGATCCGGGAGCGGGAGGATACAATGAGCAGTTCTTC.